This T cell receptor (beta chain) was retrieved from a study of cytomegalovirus exposure and HLA in healthy donors. Whole-study results and caveats: It is likely that the observed cluster of highly shared sequence variants was a sequencing artifact. Later analysis identified a missense DCLRE1C variant that was linked to TCR beta V- and J-gene trimming. Productive rates of about 90% or about 30% were seen for most TCR beta V segments in an earlier analysis.

This clone has just a few counts. Its specificity is not known. Primers: 60 Vbeta forward and 13 Jbeta reverse. TCRdb's copy holds only in-frame clones and misses some; the assay was immunoSEQ multiplex PCR. The table records 90,000 to 100,000 clones, around three fifths of them present only once. This CDR3 is 12 amino acids long. The trim removed 6 bases at V and 8 bases at J, leaving 6 bases unmatched. Germline assignment: CDR1 SNHLY and CDR2 FYNNEI. The gene calls are TRBV2 and TRBJ1-2; 7 positions agree with TRBD1. The sequenced material came from PBMCs. The sequence was obtained from a man aged 30-40 years in good health and CMV-seronegative. CDR3 sequence reads: CASRSTGDGYTF. The CDR3, as DNA: TGTGCCAGCAGGTCTACAGGGGACGGCTACACCTTC.